Reported below is one T cell receptor beta chain. This sample was taken from a study of Ad26.COV2.S vaccination and SARS-CoV-2 variants. About the study: Doses of Ad26.COV2.S were injected into muscle once or twice, 56 days apart.

Trimming at V came to 6 bases and at J to 3 bases, leaving 7 bases not matched to a gene. The length of the CDR3 is 15 residues. Germline CDR1 is KGHSH and CDR2 is LQKENI. Described treatment: approximately 18 received Ad26.COV2.S at low or high dose, single or two shots; 5 received placebo; per-sample allocation not given. Material that was analyzed had been drawn on day 63 after the first vaccine or placebo injection. Sequencing was performed with immunoSEQ multiplex PCR; in TCRdb, only in-frame clones are kept and a portion is missing. This sample has fewer than 800,000 clones; 89% occur once, and the top ten carry about 1.5%.

The starting material was peripheral blood, obtained in a trial of Ad26.COV2.S vaccine versus placebo. The chain links TRBV18 to TRBJ2-3; 9 nucleotides align to TRBD2. This TCR came from a person aged 18-60 years who received the Ad26.COV2.S COVID-19 vaccine or a placebo. The CDR3 DNA sequence: TGTGCCAGCTCGCCTGGGACTAGCTTTACAGATACGCAGTATTTT. Translating it yields CASSPGTSFTDTQYF.